These T cell receptor beta chains were read from a single sample in a study of blood T cells in healthy people across ages. Via MiXCR, TCRdb re-called the 5' RACE reads, giving one row per CDR3 protein. The table has 1 million or so distinct CDR3 sequences, approximately 25% seen once. These records were also assigned to another study, of T cells of mothers and their children.

The specimen sequenced was blood. These receptors came from a girl aged 2 to 9 in good health. The CDR3 runs from the conserved cysteine through the conserved F or W. The D gene is left open where the match is weak. Expanded clones get a size class; other rows say once, few or many, or leave the size out.

V	J	length	D	size	CDR3	DNA
TRBV29-1	TRBJ2-7	13	TRBD1	NA	CSGWTGNSYEQYF	TGCAGCGGATGGACAGGAAACTCCTACGAGCAGTACTTC
TRBV6-2/TRBV6-3	TRBJ2-3	13	NA	NA	CAGGRFPTDTQYF	TGTGCCGGGGGGCGGTTCCCCACAGATACGCAGTATTTT
TRBV29-1	TRBJ2-3	13	TRBD2	few	CSAERTSSDTQYF	TGCAGCGCCGAACGGACTAGCTCGGATACGCAGTATTTT
TRBV29-1	TRBJ2-3	16	TRBD2	NA	CSVVVVVGGNTDTQYF	TGCAGCGTCGTCGTCGTGGTGGGAGGGAATACAGATACGCAGTATTTT
TRBV27	TRBJ2-7	14	NA	few	CASRPGAPSYEQYF	TGTGCCAGCAGACCCGGGGCCCCTTCGTACGAGCAGTACTTC
TRBV20-1	TRBJ2-1	18	TRBD2	NA	CSARDWGTSGANYNEQFF	TGCAGTGCTAGAGATTGGGGGACTAGCGGGGCGAATTACAATGAGCAGTTCTTC
TRBV6-5	TRBJ1-2	18	NA	NA	CASSYSPRDAGGNYGYTF	TGTGCCAGCAGTTACTCCCCCCGGGACGCCGGGGGTAACTATGGCTACACCTTC
TRBV7-2	TRBJ2-5	14	NA	few	CASSSGGQGETQYF	TGTGCCAGCAGCTCCGGTGGGCAGGGAGAGACCCAGTACTTC
TRBV12-3/TRBV12-4	TRBJ2-1	13	NA	few	CASSHPDRIGQFF	TGCGCCAGCAGCCACCCTGATCGGATAGGGCAGTTCTTC
TRBV27	TRBJ2-5	15	TRBD2	few	CASSWGPSGGETQYF	TGTGCCAGCAGTTGGGGCCCCTCGGGGGGAGAGACCCAGTACTTC
TRBV28	TRBJ2-7	12	NA	NA	CASTGNVIEQYF	TGTGCCAGCACAGGTAACGTGATCGAGCAGTACTTC
TRBV12-3/TRBV12-4	TRBJ2-3	17	TRBD2	NA	CASTPRSGLARGDTQYF	TGTGCCAGCACCCCCCGGTCGGGACTAGCGAGAGGGGATACGCAGTATTTT
TRBV29-1	TRBJ2-7	11	NA	few	CSVAGADEQYF	TGCAGCGTTGCGGGGGCAGATGAGCAGTACTTC
TRBV14	TRBJ2-3	14	NA	once	CASRVQLTTDTQYF	TGTGCCAGCAGGGTCCAACTAACGACAGATACGCAGTATTTT
TRBV15	TRBJ2-7	15	TRBD2	NA	CATSRVTSGPLEQYF	TGTGCCACCAGCAGGGTGACTAGCGGACCTCTTGAGCAGTACTTC
TRBV6-5	TRBJ2-1	11	NA	few	CALGRDNEQFF	TGTGCTTTGGGGCGGGACAATGAGCAGTTCTTC
TRBV12-5	TRBJ1-5	14	TRBD1	NA	CASGRQGTAQPQHF	TGTGCTAGTGGCAGACAGGGTACGGCTCAGCCCCAGCATTTT
TRBV18	TRBJ1-1	12	NA	NA	CASSPGKGEAFF	TGTGCCAGCTCACCAGGAAAAGGGGAGGCTTTCTTT
TRBV28	TRBJ1-6	14	NA	few	CAGRRTVGGSPLHF	TGTGCCGGCCGAAGAACAGTTGGTGGTTCACCCCTCCACTTT